These 21 T cell receptor beta chains were sequenced from one sample in a study of metastatic and nonmetastatic thyroid tumors (TCRdb year 2020). Library generation was performed with PCR. Sequencing took place on an Illumina HiSeq 4000. TCRdb reprocessing: public reads trimmed at Q25 with fastp, clones called with MiXCR, in-frame beta chains kept. The table for this sample lists about 52,000 clones; roughly 18% of them were counted only once. The ten top clones hold 2.5% to 3.5% of the sample. No treatment had been received by any patient before thyroid surgery. Sequencing was performed on blood. Receptors originate from a female donor with papillary thyroid cancer or a benign thyroid nodule (not recorded which). Some clones in this sample may be carry-over from other donors' samples.

The chain recombines TRBV11-2 with TRBJ2-3, with TRBD1 matching over 9 bases. The V and J ends lost 5 bases and 0 bases, in that order; junction bases with no gene match: 6. Per germline, CDR1 SGHAT and CDR2 FQNNGV. The CDR3 extends over 16 amino acids. Written as DNA, the CDR3 is TGTGCCAGCAGCCTCCTGGACAGGGGAAGCACAGATACGCAGTATTTT. This codes for CASSLLDRGSTDTQYF.

The sample holds a few counts of this clone. The rearrangement joins TRBV19 to TRBJ2-7; 7 bases match TRBD1. J gave up 2 bases and V 6 bases, and 7 bases lay outside the gene matches. The germline CDR1 and CDR2 sequences are LNHDA and SQIVND (reference sequence). This CDR3 contains 14 residues. The chain's CDR3 is CASSATGRAYEQYF. CDR3 coding DNA: TGTGCCAGTAGCGCGACAGGGAGAGCCTACGAGCAGTACTTC.

This clone came up a few times. The chain is built from TRBV6-1 and TRBJ1-2; the match to TRBD1 covers 9 bases. Trimming cost V 7 bases and J 9 bases; bases outside gene matches: 9. This CDR3 region has 13 residues. Germline V CDR1 and CDR2: MNHNS, SASEGT. CDR3 sequence reads: CASTSGTGYCYTF. DNA of the CDR3: TGTGCCAGCACGTCCGGGACAGGGTATTGCTACACCTTC.

This clone was detected ten times or more. The chain has TRBV9 and TRBJ2-2; TRBD2 agrees at 11 bases. The CDR3 loop spans 17 amino acids. Trimming cost V 4 bases and J 5 bases; bases outside gene matches: 10. Germline V CDR1 and CDR2: SGDLS, YYNGEE. The CDR3 here is CASSTIAGGPSTGELFF. CDR3 nucleotides: TGTGCCAGCAGCACTATAGCGGGAGGGCCTTCGACCGGGGAGCTGTTTTTT. Full variable domain (remainder filled in from reference TRBV9 and TRBJ2-2): DSGVTQTPKHLITATGQRVTLRCSPRSGDLSVYWYQQSLDQGLQFLIQYYNGEERAKGNILERFSAQQFPDLHSELNLSSLELGDSALYFCASSTIAGGPSTGELFFGEGSRLTVL.

With regard to this clone: The junction shows a germline mismatch at one end, possibly a read error. This chain connects TRBV24-1 to TRBJ2-3; D is unclear. This CDR3 is 14 amino acids long. Per the germline V gene, CDR1 is KGHDR and CDR2 is SFDVKD. The CDR3 region is CSTSDLGLSDTHYF. In DNA form, the CDR3 reads TGTTCCACCAGTGATCTCGGCTTATCAGATACGCATTATTTT.

This clone has a handful of counts. The CDR3 does not end in the conserved phenylalanine or tryptophan, so this is likely a read error. V is TRBV6-1 and J is TRBJ2-7, with D unresolved. V was pared by 4 bases and J by 2 bases, with 12 bases between. The germline V gene has CDR1 MNHNS and CDR2 SASEGT. The CDR3 sequence is 14 residues long. DNA for the CDR3: TGTGCCAGCAGTGGAAAAAGGGCCCCCTACGAGCAGTACTCC. Translation gives CASSGKRAPYEQYS.

This clone was counted many times. This rearrangement joins TRBV6-1 to TRBJ1-1; TRBD1 might be the D (5 bases). The V gene's germline CDR1 is MNHNS and CDR2 SASEGT. V was shortened by 6 bases and J by 5 bases, with 7 bases between the two germline ends. The CDR3 runs 11 residues. The CDR3 DNA sequence: TGTGCCAGCAGCGGGGGGACTGAAGCTTTCTTT. Translated: CASSGGTEAFF.

J is TRBJ1-2 and V is TRBV30, with 9 bases matching TRBD1. The germline V gene has CDR1 GTSNPN and CDR2 SVGIG (reference sequence). The CDR3 has 13 residues. Losses at the gene ends were 3 bases for V and 8 bases for J; bases not matched to a gene: 7. CDR3 sequence (DNA): TGTGCCTGGAGCCTACAGGGGGCTCTAGGCTACACCTTC. Amino acid sequence: CAWSLQGALGYTF.

The chain has TRBV29-1 and TRBJ2-7; D assignment may be TRBD1 or TRBD2 (7 bases each). Trimming stripped 7 bases from V and 3 bases from J, with 22 bases between. This CDR3 is built from 15 residues. CDR1 and CDR2 from the germline V gene are SQVTM and ANQGSEA. CDR3 loop: CSATPEIRGGYEQYF. The CDR3, as DNA: TGCAGCGCCACGCCGGAGATCAGGGGGGGCTACGAGCAGTACTTC.

This clone appeared many times. The chain joins TRBV5-1 to TRBJ2-7; 8 bases are a match to TRBD2. CDR3 size: 18 residues. Per the germline V gene, CDR1 is SGHRS and CDR2 is YFSETQ. The J segment lost 0 bases and the V segment lost 2 bases, leaving 13 bases of the junction unmatched. The CDR3 loop is CASSFFSPAGEPSYEQYF. DNA for the CDR3: TGCGCCAGCAGCTTTTTTTCCCCAGCGGGAGAGCCCTCCTACGAGCAGTACTTC. The full variable domain, rest sourced from reference TRBV5-1 and TRBJ2-7, is KAGVTQTPRYLIKTRGQQVTLSCSPISGHRSVSWYQQTPGQGLQFLFEYFSETQRNKGNFPGRFSGRQFSNSRSEMNVSTLELGDSALYLCASSFFSPAGEPSYEQYFGPGTRLTVT.

This clone occurred many times. The V call is TRBV2, the J call TRBJ1-1; D is uncertain. This CDR3 has 13 amino acids. Trimming removed 3 bases at V and 1 base at J, with 6 bases between. Germline-derived CDR1 and CDR2 are SNHLY and FYNNEI. The CDR3 bases are TGTGCCAGCAGTGATTGGGGGAACACTGAAGCTTTCTTT. This sequence encodes CASSDWGNTEAFF.

On this clone itself: One base away lies a much larger clone, so this may be a sequencing read error. Since the CDR3 does not end with the conserved phenylalanine or tryptophan, this likely comes from a read error. The rearrangement links TRBV7-9 to TRBJ2-3; no definite D call. Germline CDR1 SEHNR, CDR2 FQNEAQ (reference sequence). This CDR3 is built from 12 residues. Trimming pared 3 bases from V and 6 bases from J, leaving 7 bases between. CDR3: CASSFRIDTQYL. CDR3 in DNA: TGTGCCAGCAGCTTTCGGATTGATACGCAGTATCTT.

The table lists this clone with many counts. The chain recombines TRBV19 with TRBJ2-1; D is possibly TRBD1 or TRBD2 (5 bases each). CDR1 and CDR2 (germline): LNHDA, SQIVND (reference sequence). V gave up 4 bases and J gave up 7 bases, with 14 bases separating them. This CDR3 region has 14 residues. The CDR3 spells CASSKLEGTNEQFF. The CDR3 bases are TGTGCCAGTAGTAAGCTCGAGGGGACGAATGAGCAGTTCTTC.

This clone was seen ten or more times. The chain joins TRBV20-1 to TRBJ2-5, with a possible D match to TRBD2 (6 bases). Germline V gene data show CDR1 as DFQATT and CDR2 as SNEGSKA (reference sequence). This CDR3 spans 14 amino acids. Trimming left V 3 bases short and J 3 bases short, with 14 bases between. The CDR3 protein is CSASRRDHEETQYF. The CDR3 nucleotides are TGCAGTGCTAGTCGGCGGGACCATGAAGAGACCCAGTACTTC.

This clone was counted many times. This chain connects TRBV7-2 to TRBJ1-1, with unresolved D. Trimming removed 2 bases at V and 8 bases at J, with 9 bases between. CDR1 is SGHTA and CDR2 is FQGNSA in the germline V gene. The CDR3 spans 12 residues. DNA for the CDR3: TGTGCCAGCAGCTTAAGGAGGGCAGAAGCTTTCTTT. Its translation: CASSLRRAEAFF.

This clone was counted ten times or more. The gene calls are TRBV6-5 and TRBJ2-3; 8 bases are shared with TRBD2. Germline V gene lookup returns CDR1 MNHEY and CDR2 SVGAGI. The CDR3 covers 17 residues. V was clipped by 4 bases and J by 5 bases; unmatched bases: 14. CDR3 amino acids: CASSSYRASGPRDTQYF. CDR3 in DNA: TGTGCCAGCAGTTCCTACCGGGCTAGCGGGCCTAGAGATACGCAGTATTTT.

This clone was recorded a few times. This rearrangement joins TRBV28 to TRBJ1-2; D is perhaps TRBD1 (6 bases). The CDR3 is 13 residues long. Trimming shortened V by 6 bases and J by 7 bases, and 15 bases separated the two germline ends. The germline V gene encodes CDR1 MDHEN and CDR2 SYDVKM. CDR3 bases: TGTGCCAGCAGCCTAGGGGGGGCTGTTGGCTACACCTTC. Residues: CASSLGGAVGYTF.

This clone came up many times. This may be a read error, as it is one base from a much larger clone. At the DNA level, this CDR3 is encoded by other sequences in the same sample as well. The chain couples TRBV6-1 to TRBJ2-7; TRBD2 is a possible D gene (5 bases). This CDR3 is built from 12 residues. Germline CDR1 reads MNHNS; CDR2 reads SASEGT. The CDR3 bases are TGTGCCAGCAGTCCACGGGGATACGAACAGTACTTC. Its translation: CASSPRGYEQYF.

This clone has a count of ten or more. CDR3 DNA sequence: TGCAGTGCTAGGAAGGGGTATAGCTCCTACAATGAGCAGTTCTTC. Its protein product is CSARKGYSSYNEQFF. V gene TRBV20-1 combines with J gene TRBJ2-1; a weak D match, TRBD1 (5 bases). Trimming pared 3 bases from V and 0 bases from J, leaving 12 bases between. Germline CDR1 DFQATT, CDR2 SNEGSKA (reference sequence). The CDR3 consists of 15 residues.

This clone was counted a few times. V and J are TRBV12-3 or TRBV12-4 and TRBJ1-2, with a tentative D call TRBD1 (6 bases). The CDR3 has 17 amino acids. Trimming pared 5 bases from V and 4 bases from J, leaving 23 bases between. CDR3 residues: CASSMTGPRGPSYGYTF. CDR3 DNA sequence: TGTGCCAGCAGTATGACAGGTCCGCGGGGCCCCTCCTATGGCTACACCTTC.

This clone was observed a handful of times. This chain links TRBV7-9 with TRBJ1-3; 10 bases agree with TRBD1. Losses at the gene ends were 8 bases for V and 3 bases for J; bases not matched to a gene: 7. Germline CDR1 reads SEHNR; CDR2 reads FQNEAQ (reference sequence). The CDR3 extends over 15 amino acids. The CDR3 sequence is CASHVGTGVGNTIYF. The CDR3 DNA sequence: TGTGCCAGCCACGTAGGGACAGGGGTTGGAAACACCATATATTTT.